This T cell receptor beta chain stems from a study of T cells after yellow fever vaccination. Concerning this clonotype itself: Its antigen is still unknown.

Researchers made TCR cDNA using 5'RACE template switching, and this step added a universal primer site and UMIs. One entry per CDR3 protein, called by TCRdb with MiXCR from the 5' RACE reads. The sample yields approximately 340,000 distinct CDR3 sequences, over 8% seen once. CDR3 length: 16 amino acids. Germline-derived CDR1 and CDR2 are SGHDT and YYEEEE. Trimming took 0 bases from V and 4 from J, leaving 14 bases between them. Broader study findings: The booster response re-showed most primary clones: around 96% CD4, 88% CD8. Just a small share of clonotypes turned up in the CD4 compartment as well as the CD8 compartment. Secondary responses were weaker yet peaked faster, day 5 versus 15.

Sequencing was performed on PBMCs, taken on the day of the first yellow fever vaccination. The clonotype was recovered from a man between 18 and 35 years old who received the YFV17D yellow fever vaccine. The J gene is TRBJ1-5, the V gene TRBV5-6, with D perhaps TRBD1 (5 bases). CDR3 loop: CASSLEGSLGNQPQHF. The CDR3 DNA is TGTGCCAGCAGCTTGGAGGGGTCGCTTGGGAATCAGCCCCAGCATTTT.